A selection of T cell receptor beta chains follows, all from one sample in a study of T cells in Graves' hyperthyroidism and ophthalmopathy. From the multiplex PCR reads, TCRdb called clonotypes with MiXCR, one entry per CDR3 protein. The sample consists of fewer than 550,000 distinct CDR3 sequences, around a quarter of them appearing once. Material for sequencing was blood. Receptors were obtained from a woman aged 25 to 45 with Graves' ophthalmopathy. The CDR3 runs from the conserved cysteine through the conserved F or W. A D gene is named only where the DNA matches it firmly. Only part of the rows carry a size: once, few, many, or a class if the clone is expanded.

clone_size: many
cdr3_length: 16
j_call: TRBJ1-5
v_call: TRBV18
d_call: TRBD1
cdr3_aa: CASSPGTVYSNQPQHF
cdr3_nt: TGTGCCAGCTCACCGGGGACAGTCTATAGCAATCAGCCCCAGCATTTT

clone_size: few
cdr3_length: 13
j_call: TRBJ1-1
v_call: TRBV3-1
d_call: .
cdr3_aa: CASSFRQGAEAFF
cdr3_nt: TGTGCCAGCAGCTTCCGACAAGGCGCTGAAGCTTTCTTT

clone_size: few
cdr3_length: 14
j_call: TRBJ2-7
v_call: TRBV2
d_call: .
cdr3_aa: CASTQDTQAYEQYF
cdr3_nt: TGTGCCAGCACCCAGGACACGCAAGCCTACGAGCAGTACTTC

clone_size: many
cdr3_length: 17
j_call: TRBJ2-2
v_call: TRBV6-4
d_call: .
cdr3_aa: CASRRAGQGLSSGELFF
cdr3_nt: TGTGCCAGCAGGAGGGCGGGGCAGGGGTTATCATCCGGGGAGCTGTTTTTT

clone_size: .
cdr3_length: 15
j_call: TRBJ2-7
v_call: TRBV12-3/TRBV12-4
d_call: .
cdr3_aa: CASSLRRGRFYEQYF
cdr3_nt: TGTGCCAGCAGTTTAAGAAGGGGCCGGTTCTACGAGCAGTACTTC

clone_size: many
cdr3_length: 17
j_call: TRBJ2-5
v_call: TRBV4-1
d_call: TRBD2
cdr3_aa: CASSHLSGGRYQETQYF
cdr3_nt: TGCGCCAGCAGCCATCTTTCGGGGGGGCGGTACCAAGAGACCCAGTACTTC

clone_size: .
cdr3_length: 13
j_call: TRBJ2-5
v_call: TRBV12-3/TRBV12-4
d_call: .
cdr3_aa: CASSVPGVETQYF
cdr3_nt: TGTGCCAGCAGTGTTCCGGGGGTAGAGACCCAGTACTTC

clone_size: many
cdr3_length: 15
j_call: TRBJ1-1
v_call: TRBV6-1
d_call: .
cdr3_aa: CASSEPVRGNTEAFF
cdr3_nt: TGTGCCAGCAGTGAACCGGTTCGGGGGAACACTGAAGCTTTCTTT

clone_size: many
cdr3_length: 15
j_call: TRBJ2-7
v_call: TRBV6-5
d_call: .
cdr3_aa: CASSYSKAEAYEQYF
cdr3_nt: TGTGCCAGCAGTTACTCGAAAGCGGAGGCCTACGAGCAGTACTTC

clone_size: .
cdr3_length: 13
j_call: TRBJ1-5
v_call: TRBV30
d_call: .
cdr3_aa: CAWSVGGKQPQHF
cdr3_nt: TGTGCCTGGAGTGTTGGGGGGAAACAGCCCCAGCATTTT

clone_size: .
cdr3_length: 15
j_call: TRBJ1-1
v_call: TRBV6-5
d_call: .
cdr3_aa: CASSFPGNLNTEAFF
cdr3_nt: TGTGCCAGCAGTTTTCCGGGAAACCTGAACACTGAAGCTTTCTTT

clone_size: many
cdr3_length: 13
j_call: TRBJ1-1
v_call: TRBV6-1
d_call: .
cdr3_aa: CASSGLPNTEAFF
cdr3_nt: TGTGCCAGCAGTGGACTGCCGAACACTGAAGCTTTCTTT

clone_size: many
cdr3_length: 13
j_call: TRBJ1-1
v_call: TRBV12-5
d_call: .
cdr3_aa: CASGLQENTEAFF
cdr3_nt: TGTGCTAGTGGTTTGCAAGAGAACACTGAAGCTTTCTTT

clone_size: .
cdr3_length: 11
j_call: TRBJ1-1
v_call: TRBV2
d_call: .
cdr3_aa: CASSDRSEAFF
cdr3_nt: TGTGCCAGCAGTGACAGGAGCGAAGCTTTCTTT

clone_size: few
cdr3_length: 14
j_call: TRBJ1-3
v_call: TRBV12-3/TRBV12-4
d_call: .
cdr3_aa: CASTWGGSGNTIYF
cdr3_nt: TGTGCCAGCACCTGGGGGGGTTCTGGAAACACCATATATTTT

clone_size: many
cdr3_length: 17
j_call: TRBJ2-2
v_call: TRBV9
d_call: TRBD2
cdr3_aa: CASSVASWLAGTGELFF
cdr3_nt: TGTGCCAGCAGCGTAGCATCCTGGCTAGCGGGAACCGGGGAGCTGTTTTTT

clone_size: many
cdr3_length: 13
j_call: TRBJ2-5
v_call: TRBV19
d_call: .
cdr3_aa: CASSIRQQETQYF
cdr3_nt: TGTGCCAGTAGTATTCGACAGCAAGAGACCCAGTACTTC

clone_size: .
cdr3_length: 15
j_call: TRBJ1-1
v_call: TRBV6-5
d_call: TRBD1
cdr3_aa: CASSYRGQGNTEAFF
cdr3_nt: TGTGCCAGCAGTTACCGGGGACAGGGGAACACTGAAGCTTTCTTT

clone_size: many
cdr3_length: 13
j_call: TRBJ2-7
v_call: TRBV27
d_call: .
cdr3_aa: CASTLVTNYEQYF
cdr3_nt: TGTGCCAGCACCTTGGTCACAAACTACGAGCAGTACTTC

clone_size: few
cdr3_length: 14
j_call: TRBJ1-1
v_call: TRBV11-2
d_call: TRBD1
cdr3_aa: CASSPGQRGTEAFF
cdr3_nt: TGTGCCAGCAGCCCGGGACAGCGAGGCACTGAAGCTTTCTTT

clone_size: many
cdr3_length: 13
j_call: TRBJ1-1
v_call: TRBV12-3/TRBV12-4
d_call: TRBD1
cdr3_aa: CASSLSTGGKAFF
cdr3_nt: TGTGCCAGCAGCCTATCGACAGGGGGTAAAGCTTTCTTT

clone_size: .
cdr3_length: 14
j_call: TRBJ1-1
v_call: TRBV6-4
d_call: TRBD1
cdr3_aa: CANSSGQGYTEAFF
cdr3_nt: TGTGCCAACAGTTCGGGACAGGGATACACTGAAGCTTTCTTT

clone_size: many
cdr3_length: 15
j_call: TRBJ1-5
v_call: TRBV5-1
d_call: TRBD1
cdr3_aa: CASSPGTGEGQPQHF
cdr3_nt: TGCGCCAGCAGCCCCGGGACAGGGGAGGGCCAGCCCCAGCATTTT

clone_size: .
cdr3_length: 14
j_call: TRBJ1-5
v_call: TRBV30
d_call: .
cdr3_aa: CAWSGDGTNQPQHF
cdr3_nt: TGTGCCTGGAGCGGGGACGGTACCAATCAGCCCCAGCATTTT

clone_size: many
cdr3_length: 12
j_call: TRBJ2-5
v_call: TRBV4-2
d_call: .
cdr3_aa: CASSPPGGTQYF
cdr3_nt: TGTGCCAGCAGCCCTCCCGGCGGGACCCAGTACTTC

clone_size: .
cdr3_length: 17
j_call: TRBJ2-2
v_call: TRBV7-8
d_call: TRBD2
cdr3_aa: CASSTRRLAGLAGELFF
cdr3_nt: TGTGCCAGCAGCACCCGGCGGCTAGCGGGACTCGCCGGGGAGCTGTTTTTT

clone_size: many
cdr3_length: 13
j_call: TRBJ1-2
v_call: TRBV2
d_call: .
cdr3_aa: CASRDGANYGYTF
cdr3_nt: TGTGCCAGTAGGGACGGAGCTAACTATGGCTACACCTTC

clone_size: many
cdr3_length: 11
j_call: TRBJ1-1
v_call: TRBV29-1
d_call: .
cdr3_aa: CSVTPDTEAFF
cdr3_nt: TGCAGCGTTACACCAGATACTGAAGCTTTCTTT